This T cell receptor beta chain was recorded in a study of blood T cell repertoires in COVID-19. Looking at the study overall: Researchers got acute and convalescent COVID-19 samples from the United States, Italy and Spain.

Categorization into cohorts depended on clinical history that participants reported. Recovered status applied to Cohort 3 donors who had two consecutive negative PCRs. It also applied to those with clearance or with symptom resolution. The CDR3 consists of 15 residues. The J segment lost 5 bases and the V segment lost 4 bases, leaving 3 bases of the junction unmatched. Germline CDR1 and CDR2: LGHNA and YSLEER. This clone was observed once. Clones were read by immunoSEQ multiplex PCR, and TCRdb kept only the in-frame ones, dropping some. The table includes about 260,000 clones, roughly 86% detected once.

This sequence was found in a woman in her fifties or sixties who had recovered from COVID-19. The chain carries TRBV4-3 and TRBJ1-5; 12 nucleotides line up with TRBD1. What was sequenced was PBMCs or T cells enriched from blood (not recorded which). The CDR3 DNA sequence: TGCGCCAGCAGCCGAGGGACAGGGGGCCATCAGCCCCAGCATTTT. It specifies CASSRGTGGHQPQHF.